This T cell receptor (beta chain) was captured in a study of blood T cell repertoires in COVID-19 (TCRdb year 2020). About the investigation overall: Samples covering the acute and convalescent phases of COVID-19 were provided by collaborators in the United States, Italy and Spain. The material from the prospective study consisted of cDNA or gDNA derived from T cells, B-cell-depleted T cells, or PBMCs. Subjects who had been exposed to COVID-19, were actively infected with it, or had recovered from it provided the deeply sampled blood TCRbeta repertoires that made up the dataset. A freely available public database, intended as a resource for researchers studying the immune response to SARS-CoV-2, is where the repertoires were released. Samples came from the ongoing ImmuneRACE study (first 160 participants) plus 1,254 subjects from 6 global collaborators. Nearly every sample came with metadata listing a de-identified subject ID, COVID-19 status, age in years and sex. Where available, HLA class I and class II types were taken from metadata supplied by the sample provider and were not determined by assay-based typing. Points the paper makes about the study in general: Clinical and demographic metadata were provided uncurated, with the amount varying by source and participant.

In the prospective study, participants were roughly 18 to 89 years old, resided in 20 to 30 geographic areas of the United States, and were enrolled through a virtual design. In the prospective study, participants were assigned to cohorts based on the clinical history participants reported in a screening survey and a study questionnaire. Recovered participants in ImmuneRACE Cohort 3 were defined as having two consecutive negative NP/OP PCR tests, clearance from a healthcare professional, or resolution of symptoms. Each participant in the prospective study had whole blood, serum and a nasopharyngeal or oropharyngeal swab collected by mobile phlebotomists. Participants in the prospective study had the option to provide additional blood draws and questionnaires over an approximately 2-month period. Blood samples from the prospective study were shipped frozen or at room temperature prior to DNA extraction.

In the case of this clone: The clone's antigen remains unknown. Nothing much larger sits one base from this clone, and base qualities are not available.

From its cysteine to its phenylalanine, the CDR3 spans 14 amino acids. The entry retains the CDR3 DNA only, 42 bases that are in frame from base 1. Sequences WNHNN (CDR1) and SYGVQD (CDR2) are obtained from the germline V gene (reference sequence). V is reduced by 5 bases and J by 8 bases, leaving a spacing of 16 bases between them. TCRbeta CDR3 regions were amplified from genomic DNA using the immunoSEQ Assay, a bias-controlled multiplex PCR. Under the source paper's analysis protocol: The number of nucleated cells in each sample was estimated by amplification of reference gene primers within the assay. Sequence reads were collapsed and filtered to measure the absolute abundance of every unique TCRbeta CDR3 rearrangement. For each sample, productive Simpson clonality was calculated as the square root of Simpson's diversity index over productive rearrangements. The clones in this table, taken by TCRdb from immuneACCESS, are in-frame only. Not every clone is retained; where verified, under half of the shortfall comes from an unresolved V gene, and the cause of the rest is unknown. V, J and clone size were drawn from that table, and D and trimming were deduced from the DNA. The table for this sample lists under 70,000 clones; around nine tenths of them were counted only once. Over 9% of the sample rests with the top ten.

This receptor was taken from a woman in her forties who had recovered from COVID-19. Specimen: PBMCs or T cells enriched from blood (not recorded which). The chain is made from TRBV10-1 and TRBJ2-1; the D gene remains uncertain. Here is the DNA: TGCGCCAGCAGTAATCCTAGGATCGGATATGAGCAGTTCTTC. The translation is CASSNPRIGYEQFF.